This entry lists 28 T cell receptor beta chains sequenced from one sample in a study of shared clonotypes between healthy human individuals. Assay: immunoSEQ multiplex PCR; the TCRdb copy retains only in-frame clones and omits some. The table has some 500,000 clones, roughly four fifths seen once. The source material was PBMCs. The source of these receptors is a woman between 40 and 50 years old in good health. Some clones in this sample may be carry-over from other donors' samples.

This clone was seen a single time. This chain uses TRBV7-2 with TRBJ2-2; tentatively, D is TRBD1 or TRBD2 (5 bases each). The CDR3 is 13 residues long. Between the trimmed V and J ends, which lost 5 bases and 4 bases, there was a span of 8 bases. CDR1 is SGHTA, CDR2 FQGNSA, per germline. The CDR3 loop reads CASSMGVTGELFF. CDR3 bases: TGTGCCAGCAGCATGGGGGTCACCGGGGAGCTGTTTTTT. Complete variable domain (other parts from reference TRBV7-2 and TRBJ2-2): GAGVSQSPSNKVTEKGKDVELRCDPISGHTALYWYRQSLGQGLEFLIYFQGNSAPDKSGLPSDRFSAERTGGSVSTLTIQRTQQEDSAVYLCASSMGVTGELFFGEGSRLTVL.

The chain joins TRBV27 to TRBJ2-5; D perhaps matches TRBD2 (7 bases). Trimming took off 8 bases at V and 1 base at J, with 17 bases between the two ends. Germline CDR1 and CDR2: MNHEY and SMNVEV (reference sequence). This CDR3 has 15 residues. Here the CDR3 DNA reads TGTGCCAGCCGTGGGGCGGGGGCTGTCCAAGAGACCCAGTACTTC. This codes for CASRGAGAVQETQYF.

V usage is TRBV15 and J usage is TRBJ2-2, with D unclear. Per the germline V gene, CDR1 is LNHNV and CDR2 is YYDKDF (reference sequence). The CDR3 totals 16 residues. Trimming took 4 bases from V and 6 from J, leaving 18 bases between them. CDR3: CATSMLDPPAAGELFF. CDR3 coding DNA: TGTGCCACCAGCATGTTAGACCCACCCGCGGCCGGGGAGCTGTTTTTT.

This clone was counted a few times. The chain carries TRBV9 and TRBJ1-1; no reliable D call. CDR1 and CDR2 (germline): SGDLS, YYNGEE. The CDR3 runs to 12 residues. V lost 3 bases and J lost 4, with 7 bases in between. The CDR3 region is CASSAVGTEAFF. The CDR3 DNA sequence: TGTGCCAGCAGCGCGGTGGGCACTGAAGCTTTCTTT.

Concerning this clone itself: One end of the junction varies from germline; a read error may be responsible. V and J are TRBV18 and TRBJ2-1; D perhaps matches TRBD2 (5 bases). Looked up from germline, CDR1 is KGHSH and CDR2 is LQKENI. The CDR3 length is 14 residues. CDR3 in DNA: TGTGCCAGCTCAGCGCTAAAGGGAGACAATGGGCAGTTCTTC. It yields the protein CASSALKGDNGQFF.

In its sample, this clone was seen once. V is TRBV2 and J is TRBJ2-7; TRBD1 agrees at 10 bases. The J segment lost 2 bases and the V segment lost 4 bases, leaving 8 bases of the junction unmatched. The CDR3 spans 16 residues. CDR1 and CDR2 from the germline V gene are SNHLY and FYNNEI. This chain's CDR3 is CASSGQGATFPYEQYF. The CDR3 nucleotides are TGTGCCAGCAGTGGACAGGGGGCGACTTTTCCCTACGAGCAGTACTTC.

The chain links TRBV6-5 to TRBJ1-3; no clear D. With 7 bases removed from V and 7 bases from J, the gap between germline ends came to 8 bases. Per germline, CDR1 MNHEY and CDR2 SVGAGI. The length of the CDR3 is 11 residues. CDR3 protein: CASTRGNTIYF. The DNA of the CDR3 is TGTGCCAGCACCCGAGGGAACACCATATATTTT.

CDR3 residues: CASSPGILAGATYEQYF. The CDR3 DNA sequence: TGTGCCAGCTCACCAGGGATACTAGCGGGAGCCACCTACGAGCAGTACTTC. The J gene is TRBJ2-7, the V gene TRBV18; 11 nucleotides agree with TRBD2. The CDR3 is 17 residues long. J was trimmed by 2 bases and V by 2 bases; bases with no gene match: 8. Germline assignment: CDR1 KGHSH and CDR2 LQKENI.

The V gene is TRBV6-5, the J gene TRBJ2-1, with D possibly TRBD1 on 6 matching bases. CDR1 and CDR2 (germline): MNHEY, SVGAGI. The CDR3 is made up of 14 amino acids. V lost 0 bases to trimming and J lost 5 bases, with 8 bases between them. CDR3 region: CASSYSGQDNEQFF. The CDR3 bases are TGTGCCAGCAGTTACTCGGGACAAGACAATGAGCAGTTCTTC.

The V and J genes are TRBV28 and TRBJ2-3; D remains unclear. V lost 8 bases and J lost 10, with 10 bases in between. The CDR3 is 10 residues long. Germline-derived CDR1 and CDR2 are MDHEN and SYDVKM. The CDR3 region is CASGLMAQYF. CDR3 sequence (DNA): TGTGCCAGCGGGTTGATGGCGCAGTATTTT.

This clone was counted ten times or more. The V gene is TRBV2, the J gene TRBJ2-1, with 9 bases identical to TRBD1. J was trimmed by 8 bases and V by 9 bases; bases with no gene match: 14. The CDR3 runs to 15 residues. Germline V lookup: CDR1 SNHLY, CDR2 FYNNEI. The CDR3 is CARQTGQGMVDEQFF. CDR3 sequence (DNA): TGTGCCAGACAAACGGGACAGGGTATGGTCGATGAGCAGTTCTTC. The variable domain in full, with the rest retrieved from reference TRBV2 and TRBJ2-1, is EPEVTQTPSHQVTQMGQEVILRCVPISNHLYFYWYRQILGQKVEFLVSFYNNEISEKSEIFDDQFSVERPDGSNFTLKIRSTKLEDSAMYFCARQTGQGMVDEQFFGPGTRLTVL.

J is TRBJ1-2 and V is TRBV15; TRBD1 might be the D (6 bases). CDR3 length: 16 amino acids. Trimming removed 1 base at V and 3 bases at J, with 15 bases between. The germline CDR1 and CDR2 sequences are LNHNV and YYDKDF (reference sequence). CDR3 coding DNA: TGTGCCACCAGCAGAGGCTTGGACAGAACGGACTATGGCTACACCTTC. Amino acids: CATSRGLDRTDYGYTF.

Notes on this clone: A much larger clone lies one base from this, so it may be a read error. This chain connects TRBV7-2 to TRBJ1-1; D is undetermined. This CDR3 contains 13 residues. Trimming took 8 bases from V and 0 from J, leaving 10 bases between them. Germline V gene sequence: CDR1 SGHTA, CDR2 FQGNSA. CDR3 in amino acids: CASAETVNTEAFF. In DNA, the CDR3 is TGTGCCAGCGCGGAAACAGTGAACACTGAAGCTTTCTTT.

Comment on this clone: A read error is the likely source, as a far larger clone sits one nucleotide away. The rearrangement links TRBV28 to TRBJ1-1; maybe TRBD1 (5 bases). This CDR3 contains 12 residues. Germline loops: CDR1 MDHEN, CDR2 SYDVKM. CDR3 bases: TGTGCCAGCAGCAAAAAGGACACTGAAGCTTCCTTT. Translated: CASSKKDTEASF.

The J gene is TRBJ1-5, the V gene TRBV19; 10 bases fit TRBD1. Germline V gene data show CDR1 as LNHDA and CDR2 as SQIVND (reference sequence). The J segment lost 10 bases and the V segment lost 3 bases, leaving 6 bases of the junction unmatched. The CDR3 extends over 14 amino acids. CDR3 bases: TGTGCCAGTAGTATGACAGGGGGCATGTCTCCCCAGCATTTT. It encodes CASSMTGGMSPQHF.

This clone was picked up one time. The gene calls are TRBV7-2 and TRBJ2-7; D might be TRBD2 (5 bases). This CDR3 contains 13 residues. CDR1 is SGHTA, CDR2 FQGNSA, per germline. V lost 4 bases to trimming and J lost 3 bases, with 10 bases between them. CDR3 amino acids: CASSSRRGYEQYF. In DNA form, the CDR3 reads TGTGCCAGCAGCTCACGACGGGGCTACGAGCAGTACTTC.

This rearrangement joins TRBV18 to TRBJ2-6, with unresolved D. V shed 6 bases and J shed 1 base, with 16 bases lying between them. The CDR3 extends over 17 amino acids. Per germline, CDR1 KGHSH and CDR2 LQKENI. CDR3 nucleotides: TGTGCCAGCTCCCCCCTACCCGGCAGATCTGGGGCCAACGTCCTGACTTTC. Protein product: CASSPLPGRSGANVLTF.

The CDR3 here is CASSVDGTSGTDTQYF. CDR3 nucleotide sequence: TGTGCCAGCAGCGTCGATGGGACTAGCGGCACAGATACGCAGTATTTT. The V gene is TRBV9, the J gene TRBJ2-3; TRBD2 agrees at 10 bases. V was clipped by 2 bases and J by 1 base; unmatched bases: 4. The germline V gene encodes CDR1 SGDLS and CDR2 YYNGEE. The CDR3 runs 16 residues.

CDR3 bases: TGTGCCAGCAGTTGGGGACAGGGCACAGATACGCAGTATTTT. It codes for CASSWGQGTDTQYF. This chain connects TRBV5-8 to TRBJ2-3, with 8 bases fitting TRBD1. The V gene end was trimmed by 5 bases and the J gene end by 1 base; junction bases not matched to a gene: 3. CDR1 and CDR2 from the germline V gene are SGHTS and YDEGEE. There are 14 residues in the CDR3.

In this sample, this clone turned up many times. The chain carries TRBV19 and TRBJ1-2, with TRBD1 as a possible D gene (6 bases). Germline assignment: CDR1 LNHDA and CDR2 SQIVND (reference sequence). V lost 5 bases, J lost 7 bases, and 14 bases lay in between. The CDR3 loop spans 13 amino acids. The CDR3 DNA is TGTGCCAGTAGTCAGGGGACACCTGGTGGCTACACCTTC. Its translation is CASSQGTPGGYTF.

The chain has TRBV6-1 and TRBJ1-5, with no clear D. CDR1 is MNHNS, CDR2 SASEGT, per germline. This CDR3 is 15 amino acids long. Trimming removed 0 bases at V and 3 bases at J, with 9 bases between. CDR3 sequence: CASSEAQRDNQPQHF. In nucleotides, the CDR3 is TGTGCCAGCAGTGAAGCTCAAAGGGACAATCAGCCCCAGCATTTT.

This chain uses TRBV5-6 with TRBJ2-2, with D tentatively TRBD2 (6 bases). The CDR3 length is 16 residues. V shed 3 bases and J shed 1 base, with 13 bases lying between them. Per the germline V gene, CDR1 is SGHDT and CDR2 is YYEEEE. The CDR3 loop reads CASSSVMGGNTGELFF. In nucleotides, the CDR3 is TGTGCCAGCAGCTCTGTTATGGGGGGGAACACCGGGGAGCTGTTTTTT.

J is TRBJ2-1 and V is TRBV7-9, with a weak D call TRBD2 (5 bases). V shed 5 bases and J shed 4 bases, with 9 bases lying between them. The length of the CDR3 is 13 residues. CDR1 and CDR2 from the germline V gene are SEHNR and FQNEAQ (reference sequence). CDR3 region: CASSQSGYNEQFF. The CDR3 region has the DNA TGTGCCAGCAGCCAATCGGGATACAATGAGCAGTTCTTC.

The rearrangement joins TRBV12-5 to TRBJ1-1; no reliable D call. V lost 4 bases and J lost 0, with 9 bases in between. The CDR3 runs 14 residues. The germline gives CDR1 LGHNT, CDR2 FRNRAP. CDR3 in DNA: TGTGCTAGTGGTTCGACAAGGATGAACACTGAAGCTTTCTTT. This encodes CASGSTRMNTEAFF.

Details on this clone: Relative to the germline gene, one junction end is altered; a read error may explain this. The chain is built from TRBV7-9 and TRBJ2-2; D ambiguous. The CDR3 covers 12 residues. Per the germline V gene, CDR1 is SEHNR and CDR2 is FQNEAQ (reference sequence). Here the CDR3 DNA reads TGTGCCAGCAGCTTAAACAGCGGGGAGCTGTTTTTT. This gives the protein CASSLNSGELFF.

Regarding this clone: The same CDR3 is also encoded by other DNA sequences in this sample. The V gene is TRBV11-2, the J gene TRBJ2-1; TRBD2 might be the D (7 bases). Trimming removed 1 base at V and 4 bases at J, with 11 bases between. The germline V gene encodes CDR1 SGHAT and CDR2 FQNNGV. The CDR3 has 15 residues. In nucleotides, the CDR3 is TGTGCCAGCAGCTTAGTAGGGGGAGGGTACAATGAGCAGTTCTTC. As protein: CASSLVGGGYNEQFF. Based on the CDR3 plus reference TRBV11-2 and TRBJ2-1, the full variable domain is EAGVAQSPRYKIIEKRQSVAFWCNPISGHATLYWYQQILGQGPKLLIQFQNNGVVDDSQLPKDRFSAERLKGVDSTLKIQPAKLEDSAVYLCASSLVGGGYNEQFFGPGTRLTVL.

The CDR3: CASSLAGDGGYTF. For the CDR3, the DNA is TGCGCCAGCAGCTTGGCCGGGGACGGAGGCTACACCTTC. The chain employs TRBV5-1 and TRBJ1-2; weak D call: TRBD1 (5 bases). Germline CDR1 reads SGHRS; CDR2 reads YFSETQ. V lost 0 bases and J 8 bases, leaving 11 bases between the germline ends. This CDR3 has 13 amino acids.

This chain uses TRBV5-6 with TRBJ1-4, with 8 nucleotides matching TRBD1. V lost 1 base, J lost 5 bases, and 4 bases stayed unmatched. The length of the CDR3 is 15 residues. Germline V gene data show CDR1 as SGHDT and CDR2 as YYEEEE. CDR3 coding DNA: TGTGCCAGCAGCTTGTATGGGACAGGCAATGAAAAACTGTTTTTT. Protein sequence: CASSLYGTGNEKLFF.